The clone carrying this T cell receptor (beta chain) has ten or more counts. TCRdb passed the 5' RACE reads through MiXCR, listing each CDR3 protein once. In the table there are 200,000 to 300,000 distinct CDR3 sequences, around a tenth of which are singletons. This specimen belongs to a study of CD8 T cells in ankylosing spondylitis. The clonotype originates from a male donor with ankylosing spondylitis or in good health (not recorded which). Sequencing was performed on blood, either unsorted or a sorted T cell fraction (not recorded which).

CDR3 region: CSARFTDTNYGYTF. The DNA of the CDR3 is TGCAGTGCTAGATTTACAGATACTAACTATGGCTACACCTTC. V usage is TRBV20-1 and J usage is TRBJ1-2; D gene unclear. The V gene lost 2 bases and the J gene lost 0 bases, with 10 bases spanning the gap. Germline assignment: CDR1 DFQATT and CDR2 SNEGSKA (reference sequence). The CDR3 runs 14 residues.